This T cell receptor beta chain was sequenced in a study of blood T cell repertoires in COVID-19. Germline CDR1 is SGHRS and CDR2 is YFSETQ. With 0 bases removed from V and 5 bases from J, the gap between germline ends came to 12 bases. The CDR3 runs 14 residues. In the study's own analysis: Estimation of nucleated cell counts was performed using reference gene primer amplification. Measured with immunoSEQ multiplex PCR; TCRdb has only the in-frame clones, and not every one. That table gives V, J and clone size, and the DNA gave D and trimming. The sample contains some 33,000 clones, about 88% of which appear only once.

The specimen sequenced was peripheral blood. The chain recombines TRBV5-1 with TRBJ2-7; maybe TRBD2 (5 bases). This TCR was recovered from a human donor in a cohort sampled during active COVID-19. CDR3 sequence: CASSLVNAGDEQYF. CDR3 nucleotide sequence: TGCGCCAGCAGCTTGGTAAATGCCGGGGACGAGCAGTACTTC.